This T cell receptor (beta chain) was recorded in a study of HIV-infected patients and healthy controls. There are many counts of this clonotype. What it recognizes is unknown. Reverse transcription used around 500 ng RNA and constant-region primers for alpha and beta. Each of the alpha and beta chains got its own library through chain-specific third strand synthesis with indices. TCRdb reprocessed the 5' RACE reads via MiXCR and lists one record per CDR3 protein. This sample has approximately 11,000 distinct CDR3 sequences, with around 6% found just once. This CDR3 is 15 amino acids long. V lost 2 bases and J lost 5; bases outside the gene matches: 8. Study-wide results and limits: Two to four months of therapy was arguably too brief to observe immune reconstitution in treated samples.

Antiretroviral therapy had run roughly three months, about 14 weeks, before follow-up blood collection. All unsorted peripheral T cells were captured because whole blood was used without fractionation. The sequence was collected from an adult with HIV infection. The donor label of this sample is uncertain. Source: blood, taken during antiretroviral therapy. The genes are TRBV12-3 or TRBV12-4 and TRBJ1-1; TRBD1 matches 7 bases. CDR3 sequence: CASSLTGAGRTEAFF. CDR3 bases: TGTGCCAGCAGTTTAACAGGGGCAGGGAGGACTGAAGCTTTCTTT.